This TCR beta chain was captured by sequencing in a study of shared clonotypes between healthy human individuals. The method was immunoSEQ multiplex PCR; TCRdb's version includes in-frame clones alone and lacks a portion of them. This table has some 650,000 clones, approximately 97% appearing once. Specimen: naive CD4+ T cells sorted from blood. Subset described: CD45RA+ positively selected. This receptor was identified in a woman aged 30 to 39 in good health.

The CDR3 loop is CASSEPVGAGQPQHF. DNA for the CDR3: TGTGCCAGCAGTGAACCGGTGGGGGCAGGTCAGCCCCAGCATTTT. This chain joins TRBV6-1 and TRBJ1-5; maybe TRBD1 (6 bases). V shed 2 bases and J shed 6 bases, with 14 bases lying between them. Germline lookup yields CDR1 MNHNS and CDR2 SASEGT. The CDR3 runs to 15 residues.